The T cell receptor (beta chain) under discussion was sequenced for a study of PD-1 blockade in classical Hodgkin lymphoma. Some clones are missing from TCRdb's copy, which holds only in-frame ones; the method was immunoSEQ multiplex PCR. The profile shows approximately 98,000 clones, 70% to 90% of them singletons. General observations from the study: The authors have not defined what causes the repertoire differences, possibly disease activity or prior therapy. In CD4+ cells, TCR diversity went up significantly by C4D1, but in CD8+ cells it did not. After ASCT, patients who started nivolumab under 1 year later were excluded.

In regard to this clone: The antigen remains unidentified.

The germline V gene has CDR1 SGHDT and CDR2 YYEEEE. This CDR3 is built from 11 residues. V dropped 5 bases and J dropped 10; count of bases not matched to a gene: 0. Every patient was affected by relapse after autologous stem cell transplantation, while exposure to brentuximab vedotin was not uniform. This sequence joins TRBV5-6 and TRBJ2-1; the match to TRBD2 covers 10 bases. The sample consisted of peripheral blood mononuclear cells (PBMCs), taken before the second cycle of nivolumab. This TCR derives from a human donor with classical Hodgkin lymphoma. The CDR3 reads CASRLAGEQFF. The CDR3 bases are TGTGCCAGCAGACTAGCGGGAGAGCAGTTCTTC.